Below are 30 T cell receptor beta chains sequenced from a single sample in a study. TCRdb keeps only in-frame clones here, not all; method: immunoSEQ multiplex PCR. The data contain approximately 53,000 clones, 90% to 95% of them singletons. Source material: PBMCs. Source of these receptors: a man aged 40-55 years with rheumatoid arthritis.

The chain carries TRBV29-1 and TRBJ2-7; TRBD1 matches at 8 bases. CDR3 length: 12 residues. The J segment lost 6 bases and the V segment lost 6 bases, leaving 7 bases of the junction unmatched. Germline V lookup: CDR1 SQVTM, CDR2 ANQGSEA. The CDR3 DNA reads TGCAGCGTCGGTTGGACAGGGACCGAGCAGTACTTC. Amino acid sequence: CSVGWTGTEQYF.

This clone was observed once. The rearrangement joins TRBV5-8 to TRBJ2-1, with TRBD2 identical over 11 bases. This CDR3 has 15 amino acids. CDR1 and CDR2 (germline): SGHTS, YDEGEE. Germline trimming cut 6 bases from V and 4 bases from J; bases unmatched to any gene: 6. Here the CDR3 DNA reads TGTGCCAGCACCATGGGGACTAGCGGATACAATGAGCAGTTCTTC. Its protein product is CASTMGTSGYNEQFF.

This sequence joins TRBV6-5 and TRBJ2-6; D is undetermined. Per germline, CDR1 MNHEY and CDR2 SVGAGI. V was pared by 6 bases and J by 2 bases, with 5 bases between. This CDR3 spans 13 amino acids. The CDR3 region has the DNA TGTGCCAGCAGGAAGGCTGGGGCCAACGTCCTGACTTTC. Residues: CASRKAGANVLTF.

This rearrangement joins TRBV18 to TRBJ1-2, with D unresolved. The CDR3 runs 13 residues. Trimming took 5 bases from V and 4 from J, leaving 11 bases between them. Germline V gene data show CDR1 as KGHSH and CDR2 as LQKENI. The CDR3 is CASSDDTSYGYTF. CDR3 in DNA: TGTGCCAGCTCAGATGACACGTCCTATGGCTACACCTTC.

V is TRBV4-3 and J is TRBJ2-1; TRBD2 matches 8 bases. Germline-derived CDR1 and CDR2 are LGHNA and YSLEER. The CDR3 contains 21 residues. Trimming cost V 0 bases and J 0 bases; bases outside gene matches: 16. The CDR3 here is CASSQEPAARGGPSSYNEQFF. CDR3 DNA sequence: TGCGCCAGCAGCCAAGAACCAGCGGCCCGGGGGGGCCCTAGCTCCTACAATGAGCAGTTCTTC.

The chain joins TRBV15 to TRBJ1-1; perhaps TRBD1 as D (5 bases). Germline V lookup: CDR1 LNHNV, CDR2 YYDKDF (reference sequence). Trimming cost V 4 bases and J 2 bases, with 14 bases left between them. This CDR3 comprises 15 residues. CDR3 in amino acids: CATSKSRVSNTEAFF. The CDR3 nucleotides read TGTGCCACCAGCAAGAGCAGGGTTAGCAACACTGAAGCTTTCTTT.

This clone was observed a single time. J is TRBJ1-5 and V is TRBV19; TRBD1 might be the D (6 bases). Trimming shortened V by 7 bases and J by 0 bases, and 22 bases separated the two germline ends. Germline lookup yields CDR1 LNHDA and CDR2 SQIVND (reference sequence). The CDR3 loop spans 18 amino acids. The CDR3 DNA sequence: TGTGCCAGTAAAAAAGCGGGCACGGGGGCTGATAGCAATCAGCCCCAGCATTTT. Translating gives CASKKAGTGADSNQPQHF.

This rearrangement joins TRBV7-9 to TRBJ2-3; 8 bases are shared with TRBD1. Germline loops: CDR1 SEHNR, CDR2 FQNEAQ (reference sequence). CDR3 size: 16 residues. J was trimmed by 3 bases and V by 1 base; bases with no gene match: 6. The CDR3 DNA follows: TGTGCCAGCAGCTTAGTCGGGCAGGGGGCGACAGATACGCAGTATTTT. Protein: CASSLVGQGATDTQYF.

This clone was seen only once. The CDR3 sequence: CASSFSTGLAGAYEQYF. DNA for the CDR3: TGTGCCAGCAGTTTTTCGACGGGTCTAGCGGGAGCATACGAGCAGTACTTC. This chain connects TRBV27 to TRBJ2-7, with TRBD2 matching 10 bases. Germline V gene sequence: CDR1 MNHEY, CDR2 SMNVEV (reference sequence). J lost 4 bases, V lost 3 bases, and 12 bases had no gene match. The CDR3 consists of 17 residues.

The chain couples TRBV19 to TRBJ1-4, with 8 bases lining up with TRBD1. The J segment lost 6 bases and the V segment lost 1 base, leaving 7 bases of the junction unmatched. The CDR3 has 16 residues. CDR1 is LNHDA, CDR2 SQIVND, per germline (reference sequence). The CDR3 is CASSIVAGQAYEKLFF. CDR3 in DNA: TGTGCCAGTAGTATAGTGGCGGGACAGGCCTATGAAAAACTGTTTTTT.

The chain couples TRBV6-5 to TRBJ2-7, with D unclear. V lost 6 bases to trimming and J lost 3 bases, with 12 bases between them. CDR1 is MNHEY and CDR2 is SVGAGI in the germline V gene. CDR3 length equals 13 residues. CDR3 coding DNA: TGTGCCAGCAGCCCGCGGATGAGCTACGAGCAGTACTTC. Encoded protein: CASSPRMSYEQYF.

The V call is TRBV15, the J call TRBJ1-2, with D maybe TRBD1 (6 bases). CDR3 length: 17 amino acids. Germline CDR1 reads LNHNV; CDR2 reads YYDKDF (reference sequence). V lost 0 bases, J lost 5 bases, and 19 bases lay in between. The CDR3 DNA is TGTGCCACCAGCAGAGATCTAGGGGCAGGGGAAGGTTATGGCTACACCTTC. Translated, it gives CATSRDLGAGEGYGYTF.

The V call is TRBV4-3, the J call TRBJ1-4; possible D gene TRBD1, 6 bases. With 1 base removed from V and 4 bases from J, the gap between germline ends came to 10 bases. The germline gives CDR1 LGHNA, CDR2 YSLEER. This CDR3 region has 15 residues. CDR3 region: CASSQAQGFNEKLFF. The CDR3 nucleotides are TGCGCCAGCAGCCAAGCACAGGGCTTTAATGAAAAACTGTTTTTT.

The chain employs TRBV11-2 and TRBJ2-7; possibly TRBD1 for D (5 bases). CDR1 and CDR2 from the germline V gene are SGHAT and FQNNGV. Trimming removed 0 bases from V and 2 bases from J, with 14 bases in between. This CDR3 comprises 16 residues. The chain's CDR3 is CASSLDRLRVPYEQYF. The CDR3, as DNA: TGTGCCAGCAGCTTAGATCGCCTCAGGGTTCCCTACGAGCAGTACTTC.

The chain joins TRBV11-3 to TRBJ2-2, with TRBD2 as a possible D gene (6 bases). The V and J ends lost 4 bases and 7 bases respectively, with 16 bases between them. Germline loops: CDR1 SGHNT, CDR2 YENEEA. CDR3 length equals 15 residues. The CDR3 DNA reads TGTGCCAGCAGCTCCTATACTAGCTTGGGCGGGGAGCTGTTTTTT. Residues: CASSSYTSLGGELFF. Looking up the rest from reference TRBV11-3 and TRBJ2-2 gives the full variable domain: EAGVVQSPRYKIIEKKQPVAFWCNPISGHNTLYWYLQNLGQGPELLIRYENEEAVDDSQLPKDRFSAERLKGVDSTLKIQPAELGDSAVYLCASSSYTSLGGELFFGEGSRLTVL.

The chain recombines TRBV27 with TRBJ1-1; D may be TRBD1 (5 bases). The CDR3 length is 18 residues. V was cut by 4 bases and J by 0 bases, with 21 bases left in between. Germline assignment: CDR1 MNHEY and CDR2 SMNVEV (reference sequence). The CDR3 loop is CASSYLSGARWMNTEAFF. CDR3 sequence (DNA): TGTGCCAGCAGTTACCTGTCTGGGGCCCGGTGGATGAACACTGAAGCTTTCTTT.

This rearrangement joins TRBV2 to TRBJ1-5; possible D gene TRBD1, 6 bases. Germline V CDR1 and CDR2: SNHLY, FYNNEI. The ends were cut back, 4 bases at V and 7 bases at J, with 11 bases in the middle. The CDR3 sequence is 13 residues long. DNA for the CDR3: TGTGCCAGCAGTGTTGGGAGGGGGCAGCCCCAGCATTTT. The encoded protein is CASSVGRGQPQHF. The entire variable domain, with the rest obtained from reference TRBV2 and TRBJ1-5, is as follows: EPEVTQTPSHQVTQMGQEVILRCVPISNHLYFYWYRQILGQKVEFLVSFYNNEISEKSEIFDDQFSVERPDGSNFTLKIRSTKLEDSAMYFCASSVGRGQPQHFGDGTRLSIL.

The V call is TRBV6-1, the J call TRBJ1-1; possibly TRBD1 for D (6 bases). From germline, CDR1 is MNHNS and CDR2 SASEGT. The CDR3 covers 15 residues. The germline V and J ends were trimmed by 3 bases and 0 bases, with 11 bases remaining between them. The CDR3 DNA is TGTGCCAGCAGTGATTGGGGGGCGCTGAACACTGAAGCTTTCTTT. This translates into CASSDWGALNTEAFF.

V gene TRBV6-5 combines with J gene TRBJ2-1; unclear D gene. Trimming left V 1 base short and J 4 bases short, with 14 bases between. Germline V gives CDR1 MNHEY, CDR2 SVGAGI. The CDR3 runs to 16 residues. In nucleotides, the CDR3 is TGTGCCAGCAGTTACTTTCTTGGTTATAGGTACAATGAGCAGTTCTTC. Translating gives CASSYFLGYRYNEQFF.

This sequence joins TRBV2 and TRBJ2-7; 8 bases line up with TRBD1. Trimming at V came to 6 bases and at J to 3 bases, leaving 10 bases not matched to a gene. From germline, CDR1 is SNHLY and CDR2 FYNNEI. The length of the CDR3 is 15 residues. The CDR3 sequence: CASRARLTGVYEQYF. The CDR3 DNA reads as TGTGCCAGCAGGGCCCGACTGACAGGGGTCTACGAGCAGTACTTC.

This chain uses TRBV11-2 with TRBJ2-7, with D tentatively TRBD1 (6 bases). V was shortened by 6 bases and J by 1 base, with 19 bases between the two germline ends. This CDR3 region has 16 residues. Germline V gene sequence: CDR1 SGHAT, CDR2 FQNNGV. Here the CDR3 reads CASSYSSGTRSYEQYF. As DNA, the CDR3 is TGTGCCAGCAGTTACTCTTCCGGGACAAGATCCTACGAGCAGTACTTC.

The chain is built from TRBV7-2 and TRBJ2-1; D is perhaps TRBD1 or TRBD2 (6 bases each). V was pared by 5 bases and J by 8 bases, with 16 bases between. Germline CDR1 reads SGHTA; CDR2 reads FQGNSA. The CDR3 extends over 14 amino acids. In DNA, the CDR3 is TGTGCCAGCAGCACCCGACAGGCTAGCGATGAGCAGTTCTTC. Translating it yields CASSTRQASDEQFF. Complete variable domain (other parts from reference TRBV7-2 and TRBJ2-1): GAGVSQSPSNKVTEKGKDVELRCDPISGHTALYWYRQSLGQGLEFLIYFQGNSAPDKSGLPSDRFSAERTGGSVSTLTIQRTQQEDSAVYLCASSTRQASDEQFFGPGTRLTVL.

This chain links TRBV11-2 with TRBJ2-3, with TRBD2 identical over 9 bases. The V gene end was trimmed by 6 bases and the J gene end by 0 bases; junction bases not matched to a gene: 10. This CDR3 is 17 amino acids long. CDR1 and CDR2 from the germline V gene are SGHAT and FQNNGV. The CDR3 spells CASRPGLAGTSTDTQYF. Here the CDR3 DNA reads TGTGCCAGCAGGCCAGGCCTAGCGGGGACTAGCACAGATACGCAGTATTTT.

The V and J genes are TRBV20-1 and TRBJ1-2, with D unresolved. Trimming pared 1 base from V and 5 bases from J, leaving 5 bases between. The CDR3 totals 11 residues. The V gene's germline CDR1 is DFQATT and CDR2 SNEGSKA (reference sequence). The CDR3 reads CSARVGYGYTF. In DNA form, the CDR3 reads TGCAGTGCTAGAGTAGGGTATGGCTACACCTTC.

This clone was seen a handful of times. Here the CDR3 reads CASSEITGLGNGYTF. CDR3 in DNA: TGTGCCAGCTCAGAAATCACGGGACTGGGCAATGGCTACACCTTC. The gene calls are TRBV18 and TRBJ1-2; D might be TRBD1 (5 bases). The germline V and J ends were trimmed by 5 bases and 6 bases, with 19 bases remaining between them. The CDR3 is 15 residues long. The germline gives CDR1 KGHSH, CDR2 LQKENI. The full variable domain, in which reference TRBV18 and TRBJ1-2 provide the parts outside the CDR3, is NAGVMQNPRHLVRRRGQEARLRCSPMKGHSHVYWYRQLPEEGLKFMVYLQKENIIDESGMPKERFSAEFPKEGPSILRIQQVVRGDSAAYFCASSEITGLGNGYTFGSGTRLTVV.

The chain joins TRBV18 to TRBJ1-2, with 7 bases aligning to TRBD1. This CDR3 comprises 13 residues. Germline CDR1 and CDR2: KGHSH and LQKENI. Unmatched junction bases numbered 5, after V lost 6 bases and J lost 4 bases. Here the CDR3 DNA reads TGTGCCAGCTCCCCCGACAGGGTCTATGGCTACACCTTC. Translated, it gives CASSPDRVYGYTF. The complete variable domain, with remaining parts taken from reference TRBV18 and TRBJ1-2, reads NAGVMQNPRHLVRRRGQEARLRCSPMKGHSHVYWYRQLPEEGLKFMVYLQKENIIDESGMPKERFSAEFPKEGPSILRIQQVVRGDSAAYFCASSPDRVYGYTFGSGTRLTVV.

J is TRBJ1-1 and V is TRBV7-2; the D gene is possibly TRBD1 (6 bases). Germline loops: CDR1 SGHTA, CDR2 FQGNSA. The germline V and J ends were trimmed by 1 base and 6 bases, with 18 bases remaining between them. This CDR3 is 16 amino acids long. The CDR3 nucleotides read TGTGCCAGCAGCTTAGAGTCGTTGGGGGCCAGGGCTGAAGCTTTCTTT. Translation gives CASSLESLGARAEAFF.

The gene calls are TRBV27 and TRBJ2-2; possible D gene TRBD2, 7 bases. The V end lost 6 bases, the J end lost 6 bases, and 17 bases lay between the germline ends. The CDR3 has 15 amino acids. CDR1 and CDR2 from the germline V gene are MNHEY and SMNVEV (reference sequence). This CDR3 is CASSKRGGAPGELFF. The CDR3 DNA reads TGTGCCAGCAGCAAGAGAGGGGGGGCCCCCGGGGAGCTGTTTTTT.

The chain is built from TRBV11-2 and TRBJ1-2, with 9 bases fitting TRBD1. Germline V gene lookup returns CDR1 SGHAT and CDR2 FQNNGV. V lost 0 bases, J lost 4 bases, and 6 bases stayed unmatched. The CDR3 sequence is 16 residues long. DNA of the CDR3: TGTGCCAGCAGCTTAGATCTTACAGGGGGCTTCTATGGCTACACCTTC. Translated: CASSLDLTGGFYGYTF.

The rearrangement uses TRBV3-1 (or the pseudogene TRBV3-2) and TRBJ1-2, with D perhaps matching TRBD1 (5 bases). Trimming stripped 3 bases from V and 8 bases from J, with 16 bases between. CDR1 LGHDT and CDR2 YNNKEL come from the germline V gene (reference sequence). This CDR3 spans 14 amino acids. The CDR3 DNA sequence: TGTGCCAGCAGCCAGGGGCGGACTGACCGGGGCTACACCTTC. It codes for CASSQGRTDRGYTF.